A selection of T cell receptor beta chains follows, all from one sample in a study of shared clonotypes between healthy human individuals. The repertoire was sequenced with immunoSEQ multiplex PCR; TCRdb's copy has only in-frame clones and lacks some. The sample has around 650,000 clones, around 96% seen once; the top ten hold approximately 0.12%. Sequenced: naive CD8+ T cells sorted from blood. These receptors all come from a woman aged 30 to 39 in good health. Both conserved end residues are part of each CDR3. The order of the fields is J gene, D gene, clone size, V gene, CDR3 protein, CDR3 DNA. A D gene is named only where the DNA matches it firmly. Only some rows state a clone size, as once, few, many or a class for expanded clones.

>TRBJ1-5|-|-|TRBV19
CASSLDSNSNQPQHF
TGTGCCAGTAGCTTAGACAGCAATAGCAATCAGCCCCAGCATTTT
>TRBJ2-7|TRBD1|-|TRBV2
CASKIVDSGGYEQYF
TGTGCCAGCAAAATCGTGGACTCAGGGGGCTACGAGCAGTACTTC
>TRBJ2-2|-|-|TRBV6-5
CASSYVGAGELFF
TGTGCCAGCAGTTACGTGGGGGCCGGGGAGCTGTTTTTT
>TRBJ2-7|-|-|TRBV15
CATSRDLGRYEQYF
TGTGCCACCAGCAGAGATCTGGGTCGTTACGAGCAGTACTTC
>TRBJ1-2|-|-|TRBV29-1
CSVDLGMDGYTF
TGCAGCGTTGATTTGGGGATGGATGGCTACACCTTC
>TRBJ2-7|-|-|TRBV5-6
CASSPGPTYEQYF
TGTGCCAGCAGCCCGGGACCGACCTACGAGCAGTACTTC
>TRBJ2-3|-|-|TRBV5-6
CASSFDGKDTQYF
TGTGCCAGCAGCTTCGACGGGAAAGATACGCAGTATTTT
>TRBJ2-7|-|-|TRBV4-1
CASSRFPGSTDEQYF
TGCGCCAGCAGCCGATTCCCCGGCTCAACGGACGAGCAGTACTTC
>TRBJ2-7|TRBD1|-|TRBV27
CASSFNFGDRDPHEQYF
TGTGCCAGCAGTTTCAATTTCGGGGACAGGGATCCCCACGAGCAGTACTTC
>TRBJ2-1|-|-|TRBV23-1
CASSQSAGNNEQFF
TGCGCCAGCAGTCAATCGGCAGGAAACAATGAGCAGTTCTTC
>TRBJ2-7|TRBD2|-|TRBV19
CASSISSGTSGIYEQYF
TGTGCCAGTAGTATCTCCTCTGGGACTAGCGGTATCTACGAGCAGTACTTC
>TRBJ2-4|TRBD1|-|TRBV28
CASSFRQGDIQYF
TGTGCCAGCAGTTTTAGGCAGGGGGACATTCAGTACTTC
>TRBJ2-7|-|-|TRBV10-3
CAISESYQGGEQYF
TGTGCCATCAGTGAGTCGTATCAGGGGGGCGAGCAGTACTTC
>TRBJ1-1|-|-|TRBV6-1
CASSAGAWAFF
TGTGCCAGCAGTGCAGGGGCTTGGGCTTTCTTT
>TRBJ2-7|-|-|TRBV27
CASSPHPPFGEGFYEQYF
TGTGCCAGCAGCCCCCACCCACCCTTTGGAGAGGGGTTCTACGAGCAGTACTTC
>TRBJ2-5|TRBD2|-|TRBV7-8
CASSPSGAGGPREETQYF
TGTGCCAGCAGCCCCAGCGGGGCGGGAGGGCCGAGGGAAGAGACCCAGTACTTC
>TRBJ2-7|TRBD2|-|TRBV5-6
CASSLASGRNEQYF
TGTGCCAGCAGCTTGGCGAGCGGGAGAAATGAGCAGTACTTC
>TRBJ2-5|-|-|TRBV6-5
CASSYRPGLGTQYF
TGTGCCAGCAGTTATCGTCCAGGGCTAGGGACCCAGTACTTC
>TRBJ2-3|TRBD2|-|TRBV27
CASRRASGSSSTDTQYF
TGTGCCAGCAGACGGGCTAGCGGAAGCTCTAGCACAGATACGCAGTATTTT
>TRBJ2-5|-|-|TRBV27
CASSLYGGYEDF
TGTGCCAGCAGTTTATATGGGGGCTATGAGGACTTC
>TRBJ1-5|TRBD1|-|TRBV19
CASSDPGTGHQPQHF
TGTGCCAGTAGTGATCCCGGGACAGGGCATCAGCCCCAGCATTTT
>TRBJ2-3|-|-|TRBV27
CASSFVPTDTQYF
TGTGCCAGCAGTTTTGTTCCCACAGATACGCAGTATTTT
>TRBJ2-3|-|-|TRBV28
CASSLLLTDTQYF
TGTGCCAGCAGTTTGCTACTGACAGATACGCAGTATTTT
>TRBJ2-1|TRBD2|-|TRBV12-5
CASGQTSGSYNEQFF
TGTGCTAGTGGACAGACTAGCGGTTCCTACAATGAGCAGTTCTTC
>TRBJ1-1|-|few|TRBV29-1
CSVAGLETEAFF
TGCAGCGTTGCAGGGCTGGAGACTGAAGCTTTCTTT
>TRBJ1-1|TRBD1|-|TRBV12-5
CASASTGGRGTEAFF
TGTGCTAGTGCCTCCACAGGGGGAAGGGGTACTGAAGCTTTCTTT
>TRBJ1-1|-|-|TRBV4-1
CASSQELVFGGNTEAFF
TGCGCCAGCAGCCAAGAGTTAGTTTTCGGGGGGAACACTGAAGCTTTCTTT
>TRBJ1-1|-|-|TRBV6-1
CASSEPDGWLGTEAFF
TGTGCCAGCAGTGAACCGGATGGGTGGTTGGGCACTGAAGCTTTCTTT